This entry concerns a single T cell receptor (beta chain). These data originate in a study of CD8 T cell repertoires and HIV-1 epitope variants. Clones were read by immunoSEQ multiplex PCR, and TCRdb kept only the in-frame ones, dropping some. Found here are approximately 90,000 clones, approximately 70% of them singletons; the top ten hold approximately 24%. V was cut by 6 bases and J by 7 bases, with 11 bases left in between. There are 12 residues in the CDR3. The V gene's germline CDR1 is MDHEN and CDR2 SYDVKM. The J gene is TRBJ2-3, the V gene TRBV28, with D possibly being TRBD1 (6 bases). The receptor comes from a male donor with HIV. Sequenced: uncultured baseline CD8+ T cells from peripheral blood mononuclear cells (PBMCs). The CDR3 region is CASRSRGYTQYF. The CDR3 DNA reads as TGTGCCAGCAGATCAAGGGGGTATACGCAGTATTTT.